The TCR beta chain under discussion was sequenced for a study of shared clonotypes between healthy human individuals. V shed 3 bases and J 3 bases; nucleotides not matched to a gene: 5. This CDR3 spans 15 amino acids. Germline CDR1 and CDR2: KGHSH and LQKENI. Deep-level running was used for the assay. Measured with immunoSEQ multiplex PCR; TCRdb has only the in-frame clones, and not every one. The table shows 490,000 or so clones, with roughly 85% occurring only once. Participating donors were healthy, HIV-negative adults free of recent acute infections or vaccinations. Genomic DNA for unsorted samples, which was extracted with the QIAamp DNA Blood Mini kit, came from some 90 million PBMCs.

This receptor was taken from a woman in her forties in good health. Some clones in this sample may be carry-over from other donors' samples. The V call is TRBV18, the J call TRBJ2-1, with 7 bases aligning to TRBD2. The sequencing input was PBMCs. CDR3 nucleotides: TGTGCCAGCTCACCCCTAGCGGAGGACTACAATGAGCAGTTCTTC. The encoded protein is CASSPLAEDYNEQFF.